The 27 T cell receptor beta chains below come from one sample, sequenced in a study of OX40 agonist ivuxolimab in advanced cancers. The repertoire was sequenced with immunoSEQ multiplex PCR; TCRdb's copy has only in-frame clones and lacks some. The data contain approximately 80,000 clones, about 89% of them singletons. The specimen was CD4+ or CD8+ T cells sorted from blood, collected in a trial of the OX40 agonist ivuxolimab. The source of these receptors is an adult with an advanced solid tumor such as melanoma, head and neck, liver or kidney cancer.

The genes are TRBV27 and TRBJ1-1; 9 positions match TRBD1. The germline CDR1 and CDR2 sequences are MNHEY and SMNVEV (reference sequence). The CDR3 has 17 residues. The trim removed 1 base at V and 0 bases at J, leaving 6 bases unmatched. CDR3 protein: CASSLLGTGYMNTEAFF. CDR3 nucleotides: TGTGCCAGCAGTTTATTAGGGACAGGGTATATGAACACTGAAGCTTTCTTT.

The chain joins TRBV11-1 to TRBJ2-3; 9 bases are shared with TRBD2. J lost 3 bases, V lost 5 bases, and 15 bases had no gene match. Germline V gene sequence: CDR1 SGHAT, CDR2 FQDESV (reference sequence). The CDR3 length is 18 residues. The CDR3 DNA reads TGTGCCAGCAGCAGTAGGCGGGAGGGCCAAGATAGTACAGATACGCAGTATTTT. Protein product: CASSSRREGQDSTDTQYF.

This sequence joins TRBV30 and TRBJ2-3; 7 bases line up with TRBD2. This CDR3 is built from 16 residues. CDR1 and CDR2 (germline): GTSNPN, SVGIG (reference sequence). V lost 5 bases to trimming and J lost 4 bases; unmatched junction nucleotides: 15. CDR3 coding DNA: TGTGCCTGGGGACTCGGGGCGGGAGAATTCGCAGATACGCAGTATTTT. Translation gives CAWGLGAGEFADTQYF.

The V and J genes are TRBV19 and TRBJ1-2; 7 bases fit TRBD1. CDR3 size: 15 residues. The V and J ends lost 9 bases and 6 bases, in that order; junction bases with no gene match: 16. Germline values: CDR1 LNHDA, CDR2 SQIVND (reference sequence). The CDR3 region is CASQNYRGRRDGYTF. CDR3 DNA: TGTGCCAGCCAAAACTACAGGGGAAGGAGGGATGGCTACACCTTC.

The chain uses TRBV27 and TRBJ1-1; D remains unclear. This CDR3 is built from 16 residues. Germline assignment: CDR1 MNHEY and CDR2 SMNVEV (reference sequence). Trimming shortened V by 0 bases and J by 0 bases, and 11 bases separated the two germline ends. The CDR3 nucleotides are TGTGCCAGCAGTTTATCCTCGGTAAACATGAACACTGAAGCTTTCTTT. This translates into CASSLSSVNMNTEAFF.

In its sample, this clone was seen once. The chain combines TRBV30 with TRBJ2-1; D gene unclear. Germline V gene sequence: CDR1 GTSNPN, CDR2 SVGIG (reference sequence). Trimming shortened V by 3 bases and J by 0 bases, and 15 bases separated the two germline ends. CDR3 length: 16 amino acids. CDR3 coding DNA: TGTGCCTGGAGCGACTCGACCATTAGCTCCTACAATGAGCAGTTCTTC. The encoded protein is CAWSDSTISSYNEQFF.

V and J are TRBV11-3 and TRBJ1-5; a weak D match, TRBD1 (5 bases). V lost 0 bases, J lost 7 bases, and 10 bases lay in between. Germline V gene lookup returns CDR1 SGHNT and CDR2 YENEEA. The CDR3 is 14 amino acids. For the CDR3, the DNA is TGTGCCAGCAGCTTAGACAGGGAAGGGCAGCCCCAGCATTTT. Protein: CASSLDREGQPQHF.

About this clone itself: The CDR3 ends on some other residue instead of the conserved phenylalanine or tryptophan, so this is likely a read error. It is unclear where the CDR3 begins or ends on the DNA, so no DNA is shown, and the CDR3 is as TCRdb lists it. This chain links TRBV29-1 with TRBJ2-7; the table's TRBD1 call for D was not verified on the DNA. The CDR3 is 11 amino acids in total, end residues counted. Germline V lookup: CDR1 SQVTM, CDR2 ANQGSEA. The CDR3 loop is CSVEDRMGHAL.

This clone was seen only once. The CDR3 DNA is TGTGCCAGCAGTCGTCCAGACGGGAAGAACACTGAAGCTTTCTTT. Translation gives CASSRPDGKNTEAFF. The gene calls are TRBV5-4 and TRBJ1-1; D unclear. Germline V gene data show CDR1 as SGHNT and CDR2 as YYREEE (reference sequence). The germline V and J ends were trimmed by 5 bases and 1 base, with 15 bases remaining between them. The CDR3 is 15 residues long.

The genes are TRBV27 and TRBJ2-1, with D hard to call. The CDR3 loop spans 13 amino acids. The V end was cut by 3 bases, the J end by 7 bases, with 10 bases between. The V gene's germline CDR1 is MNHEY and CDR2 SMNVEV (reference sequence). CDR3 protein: CASSFMAPNEQFF. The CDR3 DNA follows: TGTGCCAGCAGTTTCATGGCTCCAAATGAGCAGTTCTTC.

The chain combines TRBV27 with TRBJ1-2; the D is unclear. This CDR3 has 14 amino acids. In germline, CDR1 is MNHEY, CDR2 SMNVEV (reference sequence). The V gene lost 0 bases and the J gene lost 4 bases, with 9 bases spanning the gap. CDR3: CASSLSPGGYGYTF. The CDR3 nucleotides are TGTGCCAGCAGTTTATCACCGGGTGGCTATGGCTACACCTTC.

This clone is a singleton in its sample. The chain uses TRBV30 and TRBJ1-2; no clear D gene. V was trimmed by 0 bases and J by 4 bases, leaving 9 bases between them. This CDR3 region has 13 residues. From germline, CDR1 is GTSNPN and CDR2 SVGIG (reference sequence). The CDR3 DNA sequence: TGTGCCTGGAGTGTAGGGCTCTCCTATGGCTACACCTTC. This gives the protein CAWSVGLSYGYTF.

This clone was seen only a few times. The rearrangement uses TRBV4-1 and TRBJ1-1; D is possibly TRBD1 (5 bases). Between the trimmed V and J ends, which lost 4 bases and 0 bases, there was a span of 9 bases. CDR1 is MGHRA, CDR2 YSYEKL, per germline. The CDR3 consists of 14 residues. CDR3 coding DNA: TGCGCCAGCAGCCCCGGACACATGAACACTGAAGCTTTCTTT. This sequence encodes CASSPGHMNTEAFF.

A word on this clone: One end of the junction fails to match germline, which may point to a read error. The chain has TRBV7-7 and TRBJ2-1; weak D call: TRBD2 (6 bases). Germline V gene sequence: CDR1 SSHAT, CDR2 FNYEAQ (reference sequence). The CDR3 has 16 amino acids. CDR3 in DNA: TGTGCTAGCAGCTTAGAGCCCTCTAGGTCCGGGAGAGAGCAGTTCTTC. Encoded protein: CASSLEPSRSGREQFF.

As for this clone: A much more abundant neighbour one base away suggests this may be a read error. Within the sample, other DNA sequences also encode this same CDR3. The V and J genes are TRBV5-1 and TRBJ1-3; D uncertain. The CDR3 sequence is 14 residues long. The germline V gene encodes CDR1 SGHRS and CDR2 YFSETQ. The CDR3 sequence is CASSGGVSGNTIYF. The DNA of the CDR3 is TGTGCCAGCAGCGGTGGGGTCTCTGGAAACACCATATATTTT.

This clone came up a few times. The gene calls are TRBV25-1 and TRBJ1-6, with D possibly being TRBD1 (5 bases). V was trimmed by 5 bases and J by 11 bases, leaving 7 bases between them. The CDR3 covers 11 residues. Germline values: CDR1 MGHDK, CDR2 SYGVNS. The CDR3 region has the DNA TGTGCCAGCAGTCCGGGGGCACCCCTCCACTTT. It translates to CASSPGAPLHF.

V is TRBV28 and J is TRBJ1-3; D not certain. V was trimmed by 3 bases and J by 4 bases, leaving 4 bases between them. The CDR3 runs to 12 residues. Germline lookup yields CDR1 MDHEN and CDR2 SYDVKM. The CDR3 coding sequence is TGTGCCAGCAGTTTTCCGGGAAACACCATATATTTT. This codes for CASSFPGNTIYF.

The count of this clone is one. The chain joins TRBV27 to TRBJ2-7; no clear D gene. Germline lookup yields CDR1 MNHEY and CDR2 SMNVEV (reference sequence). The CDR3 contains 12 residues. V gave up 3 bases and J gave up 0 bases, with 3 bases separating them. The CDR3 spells CASSFSSYEQYF. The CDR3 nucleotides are TGTGCCAGCAGTTTTAGCTCCTACGAGCAGTACTTC.

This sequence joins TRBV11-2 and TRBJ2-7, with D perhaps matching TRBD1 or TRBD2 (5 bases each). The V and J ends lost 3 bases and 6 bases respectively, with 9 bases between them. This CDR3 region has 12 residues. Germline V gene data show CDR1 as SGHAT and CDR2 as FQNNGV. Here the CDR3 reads CASSLGPFEQYV. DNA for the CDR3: TGTGCCAGCAGCTTGGGACCCTTCGAGCAGTACGTC.

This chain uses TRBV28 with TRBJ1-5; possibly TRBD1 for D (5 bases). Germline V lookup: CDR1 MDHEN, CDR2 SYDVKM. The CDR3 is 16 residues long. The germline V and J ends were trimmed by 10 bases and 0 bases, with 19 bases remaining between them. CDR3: CATAWGDAYSNQPQHF. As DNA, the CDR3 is TGTGCCACCGCTTGGGGGGACGCTTATAGCAATCAGCCCCAGCATTTT. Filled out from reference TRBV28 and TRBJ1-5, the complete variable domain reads DVKVTQSSRYLVKRTGEKVFLECVQDMDHENMFWYRQDPGLGLRLIYFSYDVKMKEKGDIPEGYSVSREKKERFSLILESASTNQTSMYLCATAWGDAYSNQPQHFGDGTRLSIL.

The CDR3: CASSLELAGGPGSDNEQFF. CDR3 DNA sequence: TGTGCCAGCAGCTTAGAACTAGCGGGGGGCCCGGGAAGTGACAATGAGCAGTTCTTC. J is TRBJ2-1 and V is TRBV7-6; TRBD2 agrees at 12 bases. Germline lookup yields CDR1 SGHVS and CDR2 FNYEAQ. Trimming took 1 base from V and 5 from J; bases not matched to a gene: 12. The CDR3 is 19 amino acids.

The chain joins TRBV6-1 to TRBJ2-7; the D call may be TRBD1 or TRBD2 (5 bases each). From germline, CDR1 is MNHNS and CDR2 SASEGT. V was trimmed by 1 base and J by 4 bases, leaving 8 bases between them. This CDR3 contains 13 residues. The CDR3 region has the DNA TGTGCCAGCAGTGAAGGGGGGTCATACGAGCAGTACGTC. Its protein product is CASSEGGSYEQYV.

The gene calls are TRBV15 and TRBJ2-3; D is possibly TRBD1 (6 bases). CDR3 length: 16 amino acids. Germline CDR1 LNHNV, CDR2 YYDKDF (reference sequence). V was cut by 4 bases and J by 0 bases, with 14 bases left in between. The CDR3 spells CATSNPRGSSTDTQYF. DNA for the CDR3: TGTGCCACCAGCAACCCCAGGGGTTCTAGCACAGATACGCAGTATTTT.

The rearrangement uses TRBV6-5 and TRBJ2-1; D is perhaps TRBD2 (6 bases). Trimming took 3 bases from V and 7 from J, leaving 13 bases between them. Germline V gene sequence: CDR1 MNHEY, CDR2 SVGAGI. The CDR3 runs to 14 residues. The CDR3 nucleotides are TGTGCCAGCAGTTATTCGGGCGGGAAGAATGAGCAGTTCTTC. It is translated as CASSYSGGKNEQFF.

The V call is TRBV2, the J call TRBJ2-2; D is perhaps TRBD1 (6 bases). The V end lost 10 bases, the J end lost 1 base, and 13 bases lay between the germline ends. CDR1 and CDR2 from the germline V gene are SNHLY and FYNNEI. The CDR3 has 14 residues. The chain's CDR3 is CATRDIKNTGELFF. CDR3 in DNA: TGTGCCACCCGGGACATTAAGAACACCGGGGAGCTGTTTTTT.

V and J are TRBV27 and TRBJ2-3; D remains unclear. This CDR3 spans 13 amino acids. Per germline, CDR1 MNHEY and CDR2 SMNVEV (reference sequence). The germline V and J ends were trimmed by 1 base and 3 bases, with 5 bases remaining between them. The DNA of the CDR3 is TGTGCCAGCAGTTTATTTCTGACAGATACGCAGTATTTT. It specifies CASSLFLTDTQYF.

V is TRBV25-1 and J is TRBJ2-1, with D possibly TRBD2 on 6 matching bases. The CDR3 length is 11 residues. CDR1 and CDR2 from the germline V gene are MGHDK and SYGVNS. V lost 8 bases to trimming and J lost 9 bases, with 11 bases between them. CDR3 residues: CASRKGGEQFF. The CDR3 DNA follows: TGTGCCAGCCGGAAGGGAGGTGAGCAGTTCTTC.